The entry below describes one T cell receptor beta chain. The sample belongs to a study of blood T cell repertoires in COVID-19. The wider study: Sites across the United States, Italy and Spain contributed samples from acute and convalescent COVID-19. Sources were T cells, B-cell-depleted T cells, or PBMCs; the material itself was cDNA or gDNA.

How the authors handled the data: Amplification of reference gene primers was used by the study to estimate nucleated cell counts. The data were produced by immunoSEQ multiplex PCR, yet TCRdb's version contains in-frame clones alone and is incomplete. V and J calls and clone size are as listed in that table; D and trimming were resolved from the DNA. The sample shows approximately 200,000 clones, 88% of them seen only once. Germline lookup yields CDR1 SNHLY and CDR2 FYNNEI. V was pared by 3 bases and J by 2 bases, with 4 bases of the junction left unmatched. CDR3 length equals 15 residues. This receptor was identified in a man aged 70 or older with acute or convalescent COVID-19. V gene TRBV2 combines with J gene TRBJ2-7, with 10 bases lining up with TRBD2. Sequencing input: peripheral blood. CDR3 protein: CASSETSGRAYEQYF. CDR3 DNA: TGTGCCAGCAGTGAGACAAGCGGGAGGGCCTACGAGCAGTACTTC.